Below, 13 T cell receptor beta chains from the same sample are listed, as sequenced in a study of cytomegalovirus exposure and HLA in healthy donors. PCR employed 60 Vbeta and 13 Jbeta primers. Measured with immunoSEQ multiplex PCR; TCRdb has only the in-frame clones, and not every one. The sample records over 150,000 clones, about three quarters being singletons. The sequenced sample was PBMCs. The source of these receptors is a woman aged 60 to 75 in good health and CMV-seropositive.

The chain links TRBV28 to TRBJ1-2, with 11 positions matching TRBD1. The germline V gene encodes CDR1 MDHEN and CDR2 SYDVKM. V lost 6 bases to trimming and J lost 4 bases; unmatched junction nucleotides: 13. The CDR3 runs to 17 residues. The CDR3 loop is CASSLDLGQGGSYGYTF. CDR3 in DNA: TGTGCCAGCAGCCTCGACCTGGGACAGGGGGGAAGCTATGGCTACACCTTC.

The gene calls are TRBV5-4 and TRBJ2-1, with TRBD2 matching over 7 bases. Germline CDR1 is SGHNT and CDR2 is YYREEE (reference sequence). Trimming removed 0 bases from V and 1 base from J; junction bases left unmatched: 4. This CDR3 is 16 amino acids long. CDR3 DNA: TGTGCCAGCAGCTTGGGAGGGAGGGGTTCCTACAATGAGCAGTTCTTC. Its protein product is CASSLGGRGSYNEQFF.

The chain has TRBV19 and TRBJ1-2; D not resolved. Germline V gene sequence: CDR1 LNHDA, CDR2 SQIVND (reference sequence). Trimming left V 7 bases short and J 3 bases short, with 6 bases between. CDR3 size: 11 residues. DNA for the CDR3: TGTGCCAGTAAGAGGGACTATGGCTACACCTTC. Translating it yields CASKRDYGYTF.

The V call is TRBV5-4, the J call TRBJ2-1; 10 nucleotides align to TRBD2. V was clipped by 4 bases and J by 6 bases; unmatched bases: 10. The germline CDR1 and CDR2 sequences are SGHNT and YYREEE (reference sequence). The CDR3 spans 16 residues. The DNA for the CDR3 is TGTGCCAGCAGCCCAGGCGGTAGCGGGGGGAGCAATGAGCAGTTCTTC. Protein: CASSPGGSGGSNEQFF.

The chain joins TRBV6-1 to TRBJ2-2; 9 nucleotides agree with TRBD1. CDR3 size: 17 residues. Trimming took 2 bases from V and 6 from J; bases not matched to a gene: 10. Germline CDR1 reads MNHNS; CDR2 reads SASEGT. The CDR3 spells CASSERGTGTFPGELFF. The DNA for the CDR3 is TGTGCCAGCAGTGAAAGAGGGACAGGGACCTTTCCCGGGGAGCTGTTTTTT.

J is TRBJ2-1 and V is TRBV7-9; D is perhaps TRBD1 (7 bases). From germline, CDR1 is SEHNR and CDR2 FQNEAQ (reference sequence). This CDR3 region has 13 residues. V was shortened by 0 bases and J by 9 bases, with 9 bases between the two germline ends. CDR3 sequence (DNA): TGTGCCAGCAGCTTAGCGCGGGACAGTGAGCAGTTCTTC. Protein sequence: CASSLARDSEQFF.

The J gene is TRBJ1-1, the V gene TRBV7-8; maybe TRBD1 (6 bases). This CDR3 is 14 amino acids long. Trimming pared 2 bases from V and 7 bases from J, leaving 14 bases between. CDR1 is SGHVS, CDR2 FQNEAQ, per germline. The CDR3 is CASSLYSGEGEAFF. The CDR3 DNA reads TGTGCCAGCAGCTTATATTCAGGGGAGGGTGAAGCTTTCTTT.

The V gene is TRBV7-9, the J gene TRBJ2-2, with 8 bases identical to TRBD1. This CDR3 is built from 17 residues. CDR1 SEHNR and CDR2 FQNEAQ come from the germline V gene (reference sequence). Trimming took 3 bases from V and 7 from J; bases not matched to a gene: 13. Here the CDR3 DNA reads TGTGCCAGCAGCTTTCCACTCGGACAGGGCCGGGGCGGGGAGCTGTTTTTT. Amino acids: CASSFPLGQGRGGELFF.

The V call is TRBV6-5, the J call TRBJ2-5, with a tentative D call TRBD1 (5 bases). Trimming removed 5 bases at V and 5 bases at J, with 9 bases between. The CDR3 runs to 12 residues. Germline V lookup: CDR1 MNHEY, CDR2 SVGAGI. The CDR3 nucleotides read TGTGCCAGCAGTGCAGGGATGGAGACCCAGTACTTC. This encodes CASSAGMETQYF.

V is TRBV10-3 and J is TRBJ2-6; 9 nucleotides agree with TRBD1. Trimming removed 7 bases from V and 0 bases from J; junction bases left unmatched: 7. The CDR3 has 17 residues. Germline loops: CDR1 ENHRY, CDR2 SYGVKD. The CDR3 spells CAINRDRDPSGANVLTF. CDR3 DNA sequence: TGTGCCATCAATAGGGACAGGGACCCCTCTGGGGCCAACGTCCTGACTTTC.

V and J are TRBV29-1 and TRBJ2-1; D unresolved. Trimming left V 3 bases short and J 6 bases short, with 12 bases between. CDR3 length equals 13 residues. Germline loops: CDR1 SQVTM, CDR2 ANQGSEA. CDR3 residues: CSVEGQLGNEQFF. CDR3 DNA: TGCAGCGTTGAGGGCCAGTTAGGCAATGAGCAGTTCTTC.

The V call is TRBV9, the J call TRBJ2-1, with 8 bases matching TRBD2. Trimming removed 0 bases from V and 14 bases from J; junction bases left unmatched: 7. Looked up from germline, CDR1 is SGDLS and CDR2 is YYNGEE. This CDR3 spans 13 amino acids. Here the CDR3 reads CASSVGGLDSKFF. CDR3 sequence (DNA): TGTGCCAGCAGCGTAGGGGGACTAGATTCCAAGTTCTTC.

The chain carries TRBV5-1 and TRBJ2-3, with a weak D call TRBD2 (6 bases). Germline CDR1 SGHRS, CDR2 YFSETQ. The CDR3 loop spans 14 amino acids. Trimming shortened V by 5 bases and J by 3 bases, and 13 bases separated the two germline ends. The CDR3 sequence is CASSWREPTDTQYF. CDR3 DNA sequence: TGCGCCAGCAGTTGGCGGGAACCAACAGATACGCAGTATTTT.